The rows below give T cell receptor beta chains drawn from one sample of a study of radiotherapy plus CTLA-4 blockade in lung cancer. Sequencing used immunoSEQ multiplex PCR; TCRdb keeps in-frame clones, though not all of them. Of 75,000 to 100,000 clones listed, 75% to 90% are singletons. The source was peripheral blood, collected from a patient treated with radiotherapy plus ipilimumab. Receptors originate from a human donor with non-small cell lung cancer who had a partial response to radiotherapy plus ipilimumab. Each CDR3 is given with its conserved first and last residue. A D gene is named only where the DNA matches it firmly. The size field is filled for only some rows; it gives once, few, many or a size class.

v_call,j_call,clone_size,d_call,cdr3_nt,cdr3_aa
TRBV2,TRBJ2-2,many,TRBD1,TGTGCCAGAAGGGGGCCCGCGAACACCGGGGAGCTGTTTTTT,CARRGPANTGELFF
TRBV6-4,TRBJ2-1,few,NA,TGTGCCAGCAGCCCAAACGGGGGCAATGAGCAGTTCTTC,CASSPNGGNEQFF
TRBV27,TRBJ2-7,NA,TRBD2,TGTGCCAGCAGTTTGGTTGGGCTAGCGGGAGTCTACTCCTACGAGCAGTACTTC,CASSLVGLAGVYSYEQYF
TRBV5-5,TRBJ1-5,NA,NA,TGTGCCAGCAGCTTGGAACAGGGCAGTCAGCCCCAGCATTTT,CASSLEQGSQPQHF
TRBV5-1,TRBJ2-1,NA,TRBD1,TGCGCCAGCAGCTTGTGGGACAGGATTACCAATGAGCAGTTCTTC,CASSLWDRITNEQFF
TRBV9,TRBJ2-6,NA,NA,TGTGCCAGCAGCGTAGCGGTCGGGGTTAGCTCTGGGGCCAACGTCCTGACTTTC,CASSVAVGVSSGANVLTF
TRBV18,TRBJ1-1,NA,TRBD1,TGTGCCAGCTCACCTACCGGGACAGGGGTTTTGTGGACTGAAGCTTTCTTT,CASSPTGTGVLWTEAFF
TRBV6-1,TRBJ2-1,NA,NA,TGTGCCAGCAGCCCGGCCGGGGCGACCTCACAGGGGCAGTTCTTC,CASSPAGATSQGQFF
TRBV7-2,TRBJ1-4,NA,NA,TGTGCCAGCAGCGGGTACGGGGGGGGGCTGTTTTTT,CASSGYGGGLFF
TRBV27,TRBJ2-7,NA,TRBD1,TGTGCCAGCAGTTCCCCGAGACAGGGCCCCTACGAGCAGTACTTC,CASSSPRQGPYEQYF
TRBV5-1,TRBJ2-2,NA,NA,TGCGCCAGCAGCTTGGCCGGGAAGAACACCGGGGAGCTGTTTTTT,CASSLAGKNTGELFF
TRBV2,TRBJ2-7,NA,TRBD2,TGTGCCAGCAGTGTACTAGCGGGAGGCTCCTACGAGCAGTACTTC,CASSVLAGGSYEQYF
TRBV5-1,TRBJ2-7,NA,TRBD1,TGCGCCAGCAGCTTCCGACAGGGAGACTACGAGCAGTACTTC,CASSFRQGDYEQYF
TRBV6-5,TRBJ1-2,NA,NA,TGTGCCAGCAATCCGTGGCAAACTAACTATGGCTACACCTTC,CASNPWQTNYGYTF
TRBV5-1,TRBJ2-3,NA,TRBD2,TGCGCCAGCAGCTTGGGACTAGCCGGTGGCACAGATACGCAGTATTTT,CASSLGLAGGTDTQYF
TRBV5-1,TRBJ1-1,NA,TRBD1,TGCGCCAGCAGCTTGGGACAGGGCGCTGAAGCTTTCTTT,CASSLGQGAEAFF
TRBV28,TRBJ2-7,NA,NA,TGTGCCAGCAGAATGGGCCAATTTGAGTACTTC,CASRMGQFEYF
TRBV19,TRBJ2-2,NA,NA,TGTGCCACCAGCACCAACCGTCTAGCGCCGAACACCGGGGAGCTGTTTTTT,CATSTNRLAPNTGELFF
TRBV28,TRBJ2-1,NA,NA,TGTGCCAGCAGTTCCCAGGGACACCTCTCCTACAATGAGCAGTTCTTC,CASSSQGHLSYNEQFF
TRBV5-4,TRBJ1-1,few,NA,TGTGCCAGCAGCTTGGCAGGGTTGAGGGCTTTCTTT,CASSLAGLRAFF
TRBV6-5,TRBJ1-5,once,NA,TGTGCCAGCAGCCCTCGGCCCGAGGGAAATCAGCCCCAGCATTTT,CASSPRPEGNQPQHF
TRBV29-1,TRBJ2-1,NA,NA,TGCAGCGTTGTTCGGGGGTTGTCCTACAATGAGCAGTTCTTC,CSVVRGLSYNEQFF
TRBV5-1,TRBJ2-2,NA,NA,TGCGCCAGCAGCTTGGGAGGTAGCGAAACCGGGGAGCTGTTTTTT,CASSLGGSETGELFF
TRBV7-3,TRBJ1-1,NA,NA,TGTGCCAGCAGTCTGGGCCCAGCCAACACTGAAGCTTTCTTT,CASSLGPANTEAFF
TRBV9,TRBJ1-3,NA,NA,TGTGCCAGCAGCGCACAGGAGAGCTCTGGAAACACCATATATTTT,CASSAQESSGNTIYF
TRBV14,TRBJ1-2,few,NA,TGTGCCAGCAGCCCCGGACTGCGCAATTACACCTTC,CASSPGLRNYTF
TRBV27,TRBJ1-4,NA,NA,TGTGCCAGCAGTCCCCAGGGTCAGGTGGAAAAACTGTTTTTT,CASSPQGQVEKLFF
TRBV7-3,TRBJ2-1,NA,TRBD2,TGTGCCAGCAGCCGTGGGACTAGCGACTACAATGAGCAGTTCTTC,CASSRGTSDYNEQFF
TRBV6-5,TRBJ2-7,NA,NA,TGTGCCAGCAGTGAAGCCGGACAGTCGCACTTC,CASSEAGQSHF
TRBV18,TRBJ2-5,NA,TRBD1,TGTGCCAGCTCCCTAGGACAGGCCCAAGAGACCCAGTACTTC,CASSLGQAQETQYF
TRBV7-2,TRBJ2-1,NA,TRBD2,TGTGCCAGCAGCTTGGGGGGGTCTTCGGGTAAGGAGCAGTTCTTC,CASSLGGSSGKEQFF
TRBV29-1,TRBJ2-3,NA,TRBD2,TGCAGCGTTGAATGGACTAGCGGGAGCGGAGAGTCTTTT,CSVEWTSGSGESF
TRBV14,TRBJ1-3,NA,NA,TGTGCCAGCAGCCAAGGAACACCCGTCTCTGGAAACACCATATATTTT,CASSQGTPVSGNTIYF
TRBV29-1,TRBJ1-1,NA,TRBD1,TGCAGCGCTGACAGGGCCTGGGTGAACACTGAAGCTTTCTTT,CSADRAWVNTEAFF
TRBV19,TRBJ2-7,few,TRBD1,TGTGCCTCTGGGACAGGGGCTTACGAGCAGTACTTC,CASGTGAYEQYF
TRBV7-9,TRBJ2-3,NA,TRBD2,TGTGCCAGCAGCTTTGGGAGGGATCTGGATACGCAGTATTTT,CASSFGRDLDTQYF
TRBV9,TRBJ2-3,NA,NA,TGTGCCAGCAGCGAGCTCGCAGATACGCAGTATTTT,CASSELADTQYF
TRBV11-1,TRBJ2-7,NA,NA,TGTGCCAGCAGCTTTTCGGGGTTATACGAGCAGTACTTC,CASSFSGLYEQYF
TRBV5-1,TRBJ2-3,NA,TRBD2,TGCGCCAGCAGCCCGGGACTAGCGCCAGATACGCAGTATTTT,CASSPGLAPDTQYF
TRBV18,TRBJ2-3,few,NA,TGTGCCAGCTCGCGGGAAAGGAGTACAGATACGCAGTATTTT,CASSRERSTDTQYF
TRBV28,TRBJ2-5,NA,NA,TGTGCCAGCAGTCTGAAGCCGGGATTGGGTAGAGAGACCCAGTACTTC,CASSLKPGLGRETQYF
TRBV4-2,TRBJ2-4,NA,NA,TGTGCCAGCAGCCAAGACCCCTCGGGCGGGGAGAGAAAAAACATTCAGTACTTC,CASSQDPSGGERKNIQYF
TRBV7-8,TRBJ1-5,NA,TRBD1,TGTGCCAGCAGCTTAGGACAGGGGAATCAGCCCCAGCATTTT,CASSLGQGNQPQHF
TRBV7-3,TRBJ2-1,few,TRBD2,TGTGCCAGCAGCCCGGCGGGACTAGCCGTGGACAATGAGCAGTTCTTC,CASSPAGLAVDNEQFF
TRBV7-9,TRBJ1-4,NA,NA,TGTGCCAGCAGCGAACAGCTGACTAATGAAAAACTGTTTTTT,CASSEQLTNEKLFF
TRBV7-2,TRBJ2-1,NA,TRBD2,TGTGCCAGCAGCTCGGGACTAGCGGGGTCCTACAATGAGCAGTTCTTC,CASSSGLAGSYNEQFF
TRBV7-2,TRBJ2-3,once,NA,TGTGCCAGCAGCTTACCGACTATGGATACGCAGTATTTT,CASSLPTMDTQYF
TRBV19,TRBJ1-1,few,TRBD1,TGTGCCAGTAGTGCGGACAGGGGGCATGCTTTCTTT,CASSADRGHAFF
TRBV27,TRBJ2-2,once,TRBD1,TGTGCCAGCTTAAAAGGGGGCAATCCGAACACCGGGGAGCTGTTTTTT,CASLKGGNPNTGELFF
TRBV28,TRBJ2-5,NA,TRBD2,TGTGCCAGCAGTTCCCAGGGACTAGCGGGAGTGCGGGAGACCCAGTACTTC,CASSSQGLAGVRETQYF
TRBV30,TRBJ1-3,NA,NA,TGTGCCTGGAGTGTACTGAAATCTGGAAACACCATATATTTT,CAWSVLKSGNTIYF
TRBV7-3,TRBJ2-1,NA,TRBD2,TGTGCCAGCAGCTTAACTCTAGGAGCGGGGGCGGCGAATGAGCAGTTCTTC,CASSLTLGAGAANEQFF
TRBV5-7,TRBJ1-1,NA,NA,TGTGCCAGCAGCTTCCGGGACTTCGGGACTGAAGCTTTCTTT,CASSFRDFGTEAFF
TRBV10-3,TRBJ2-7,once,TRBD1,TGTGCCATCAGTCAAACAGGGGGCGGCGAGCAGTACTTC,CAISQTGGGEQYF
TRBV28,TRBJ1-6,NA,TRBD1,TGTGCCAGCACCACTGGACAGGCTTATAATTCACCCCTCCACTTT,CASTTGQAYNSPLHF
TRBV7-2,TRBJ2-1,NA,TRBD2,TGTGCCAGCAGCTTATCAGCGGGAGACTACAATGAGCAATTCTTC,CASSLSAGDYNEQFF
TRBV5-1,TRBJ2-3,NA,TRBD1,TGCGCCAGCAGCCAACGGGACAGGGTAACAGATACGCAGTATTTT,CASSQRDRVTDTQYF
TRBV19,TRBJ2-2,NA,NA,TGTGCCGCAAGACTAGTCTGGAACACCGGGGAGCTGTTTTTT,CAARLVWNTGELFF
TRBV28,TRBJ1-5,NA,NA,TGTGCCAGTCAAAGAGGGCCGGGGGGCAATCAGCCCCAGCATTTT,CASQRGPGGNQPQHF
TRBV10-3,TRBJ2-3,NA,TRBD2,TGTGCCATCAGTGATAGCGGGAGGGGTACAGATACGCAGTATTTT,CAISDSGRGTDTQYF